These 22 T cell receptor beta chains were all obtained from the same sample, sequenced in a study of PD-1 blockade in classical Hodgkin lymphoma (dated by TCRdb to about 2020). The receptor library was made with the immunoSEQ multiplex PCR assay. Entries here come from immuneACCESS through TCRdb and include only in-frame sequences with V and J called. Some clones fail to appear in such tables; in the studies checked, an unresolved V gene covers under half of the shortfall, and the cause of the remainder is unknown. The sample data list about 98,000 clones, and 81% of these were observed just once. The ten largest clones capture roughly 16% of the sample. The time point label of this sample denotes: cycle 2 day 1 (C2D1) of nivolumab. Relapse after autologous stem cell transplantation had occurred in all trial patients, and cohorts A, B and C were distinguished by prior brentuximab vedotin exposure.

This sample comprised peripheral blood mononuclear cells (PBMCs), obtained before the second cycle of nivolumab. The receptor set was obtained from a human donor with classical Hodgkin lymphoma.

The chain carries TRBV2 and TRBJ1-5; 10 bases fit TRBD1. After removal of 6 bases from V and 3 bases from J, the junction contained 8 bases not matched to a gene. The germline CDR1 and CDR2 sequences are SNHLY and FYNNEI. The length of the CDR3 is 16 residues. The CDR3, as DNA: TGTGCCAGCAGAAGAGGGACAGGGGTCGTCAATCAGCCCCAGCATTTT. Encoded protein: CASRRGTGVVNQPQHF.

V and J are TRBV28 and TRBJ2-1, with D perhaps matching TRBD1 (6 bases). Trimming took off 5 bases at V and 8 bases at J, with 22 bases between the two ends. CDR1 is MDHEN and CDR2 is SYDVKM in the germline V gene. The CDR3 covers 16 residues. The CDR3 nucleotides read TGTGCCAGCAGTCTTTCGGGCCCTCAGGGGATCGATGAGCAGTTCTTC. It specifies CASSLSGPQGIDEQFF.

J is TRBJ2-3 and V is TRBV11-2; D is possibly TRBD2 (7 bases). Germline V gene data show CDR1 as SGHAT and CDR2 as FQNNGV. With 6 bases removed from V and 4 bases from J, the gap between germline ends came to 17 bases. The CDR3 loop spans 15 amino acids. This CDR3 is CASSSRGGEADTQYF. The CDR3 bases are TGTGCCAGCAGTTCAAGGGGGGGTGAGGCAGATACGCAGTATTTT.

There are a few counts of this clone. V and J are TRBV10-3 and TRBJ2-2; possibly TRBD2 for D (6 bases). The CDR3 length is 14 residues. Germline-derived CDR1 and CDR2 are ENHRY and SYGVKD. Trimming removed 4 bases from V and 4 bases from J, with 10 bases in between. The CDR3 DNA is TGTGCCATCAGTGGGTTAGCGGTCACCGGGGAGCTGTTTTTT. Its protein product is CAISGLAVTGELFF.

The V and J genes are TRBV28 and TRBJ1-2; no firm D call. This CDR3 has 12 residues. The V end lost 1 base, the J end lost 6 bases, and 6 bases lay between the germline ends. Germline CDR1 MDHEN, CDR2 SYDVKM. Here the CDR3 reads CASSLLTDGYTF. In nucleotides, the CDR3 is TGTGCCAGCAGTTTATTGACGGATGGCTACACCTTC.

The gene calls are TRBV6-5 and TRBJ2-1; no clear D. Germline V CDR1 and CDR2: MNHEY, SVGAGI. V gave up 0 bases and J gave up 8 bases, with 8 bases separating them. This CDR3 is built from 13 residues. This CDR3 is CASSYSMGDEQFF. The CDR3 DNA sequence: TGTGCCAGCAGTTACTCGATGGGCGATGAGCAGTTCTTC.

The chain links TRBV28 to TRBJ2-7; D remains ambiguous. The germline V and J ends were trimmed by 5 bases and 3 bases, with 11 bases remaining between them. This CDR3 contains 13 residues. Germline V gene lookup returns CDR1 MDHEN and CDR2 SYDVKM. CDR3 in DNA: TGTGCCAGCAGTGTCAGCGAGAACTACGAGCAGTACTTC. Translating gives CASSVSENYEQYF.

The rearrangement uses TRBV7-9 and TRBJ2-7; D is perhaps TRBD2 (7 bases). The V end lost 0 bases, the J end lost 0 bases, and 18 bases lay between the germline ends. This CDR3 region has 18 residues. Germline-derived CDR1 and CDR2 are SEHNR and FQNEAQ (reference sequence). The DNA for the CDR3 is TGTGCCAGCAGCTTAGCGGCCTCTAGCGGACAGAGCTCCTACGAGCAGTACTTC. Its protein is CASSLAASSGQSSYEQYF.

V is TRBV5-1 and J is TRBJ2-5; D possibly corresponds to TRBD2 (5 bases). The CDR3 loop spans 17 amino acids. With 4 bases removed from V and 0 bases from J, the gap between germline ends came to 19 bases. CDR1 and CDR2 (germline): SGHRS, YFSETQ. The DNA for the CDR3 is TGCGCCAGCAGCCTCCGGAGGTCACAGCCATACCAAGAGACCCAGTACTTC. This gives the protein CASSLRRSQPYQETQYF.

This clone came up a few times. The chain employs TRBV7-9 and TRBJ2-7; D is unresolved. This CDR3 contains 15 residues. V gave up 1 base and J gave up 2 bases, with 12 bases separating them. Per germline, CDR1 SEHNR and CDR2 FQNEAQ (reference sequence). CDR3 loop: CASSLEPLVTYEQYF. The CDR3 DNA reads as TGTGCCAGCAGCTTAGAGCCACTGGTAACCTACGAGCAGTACTTC.

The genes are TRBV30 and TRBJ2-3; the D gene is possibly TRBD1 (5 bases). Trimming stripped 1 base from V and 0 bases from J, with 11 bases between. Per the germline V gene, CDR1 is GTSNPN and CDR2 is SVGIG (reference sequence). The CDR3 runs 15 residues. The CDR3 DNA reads TGTGCCTGGAGTGAAGGGGCGACTAGCACAGATACGCAGTATTTT. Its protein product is CAWSEGATSTDTQYF.

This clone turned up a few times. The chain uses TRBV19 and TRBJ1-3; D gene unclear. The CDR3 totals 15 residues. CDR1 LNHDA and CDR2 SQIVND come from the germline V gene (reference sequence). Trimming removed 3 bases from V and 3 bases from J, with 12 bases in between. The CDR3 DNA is TGTGCCAGTAGTATCCGGGCGGATGGTGGAAACACCATATATTTT. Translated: CASSIRADGGNTIYF.

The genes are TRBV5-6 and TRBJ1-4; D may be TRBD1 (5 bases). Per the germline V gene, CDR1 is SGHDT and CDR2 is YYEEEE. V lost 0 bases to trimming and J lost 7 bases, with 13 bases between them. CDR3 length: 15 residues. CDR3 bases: TGTGCCAGCAGCTTGGACCACGGCGGGGGTGAAAAACTGTTTTTT. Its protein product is CASSLDHGGGEKLFF.

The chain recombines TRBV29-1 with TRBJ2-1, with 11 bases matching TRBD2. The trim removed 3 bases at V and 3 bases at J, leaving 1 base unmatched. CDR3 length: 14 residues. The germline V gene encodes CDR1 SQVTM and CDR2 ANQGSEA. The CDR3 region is CSVEGLADYNEQFF. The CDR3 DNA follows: TGCAGCGTTGAGGGACTAGCGGACTACAATGAGCAGTTCTTC.

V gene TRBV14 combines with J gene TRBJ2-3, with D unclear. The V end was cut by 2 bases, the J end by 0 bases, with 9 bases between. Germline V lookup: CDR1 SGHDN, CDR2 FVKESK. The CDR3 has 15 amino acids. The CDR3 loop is CASSQQATSTDTQYF. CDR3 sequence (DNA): TGTGCCAGCAGCCAACAGGCCACTAGCACAGATACGCAGTATTTT.

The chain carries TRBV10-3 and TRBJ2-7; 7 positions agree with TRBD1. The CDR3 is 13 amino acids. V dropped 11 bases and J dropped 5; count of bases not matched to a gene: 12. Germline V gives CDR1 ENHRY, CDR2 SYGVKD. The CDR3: CAGNNGQADEQYF. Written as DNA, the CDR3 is TGTGCCGGAAACAATGGACAGGCCGACGAGCAGTACTTC.

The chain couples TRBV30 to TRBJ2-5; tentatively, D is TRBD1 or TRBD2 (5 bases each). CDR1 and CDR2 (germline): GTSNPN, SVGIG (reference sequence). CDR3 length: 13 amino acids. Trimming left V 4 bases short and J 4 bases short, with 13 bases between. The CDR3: CAWTDGTLETQYF. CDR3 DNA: TGTGCCTGGACTGACGGGACCCTAGAGACCCAGTACTTC.

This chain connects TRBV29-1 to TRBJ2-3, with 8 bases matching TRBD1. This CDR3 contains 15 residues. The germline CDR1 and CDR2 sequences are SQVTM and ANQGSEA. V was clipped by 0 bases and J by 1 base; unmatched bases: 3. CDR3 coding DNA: TGCAGCGTTGAAGAGCCGGACAGGGGCACAGATACGCAGTATTTT. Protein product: CSVEEPDRGTDTQYF.

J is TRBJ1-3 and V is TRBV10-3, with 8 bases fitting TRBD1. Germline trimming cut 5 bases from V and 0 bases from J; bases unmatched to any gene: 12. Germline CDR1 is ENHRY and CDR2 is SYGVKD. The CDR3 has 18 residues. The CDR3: CAISPGGGTGNSGNTIYF. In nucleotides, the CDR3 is TGTGCCATCAGTCCAGGGGGGGGGACAGGCAACTCTGGAAACACCATATATTTT.

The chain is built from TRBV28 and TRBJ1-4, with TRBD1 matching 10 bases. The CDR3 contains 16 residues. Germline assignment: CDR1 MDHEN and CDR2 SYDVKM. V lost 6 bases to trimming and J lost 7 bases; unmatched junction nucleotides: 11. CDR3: CASRGQPGQGTEKLFF. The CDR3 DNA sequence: TGTGCCAGCAGGGGACAACCGGGACAGGGGACTGAAAAACTGTTTTTT.

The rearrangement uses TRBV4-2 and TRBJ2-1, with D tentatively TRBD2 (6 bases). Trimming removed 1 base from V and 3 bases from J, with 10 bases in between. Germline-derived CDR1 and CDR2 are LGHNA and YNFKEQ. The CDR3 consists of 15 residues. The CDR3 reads CASSQAGSLYNEQFF. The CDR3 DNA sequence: TGTGCCAGCAGCCAAGCCGGGAGCCTCTACAATGAGCAGTTCTTC.

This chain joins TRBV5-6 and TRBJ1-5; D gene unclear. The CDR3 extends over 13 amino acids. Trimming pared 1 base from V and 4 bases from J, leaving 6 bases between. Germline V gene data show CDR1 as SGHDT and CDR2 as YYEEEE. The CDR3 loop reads CASSLSGNQPQHF. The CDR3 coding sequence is TGTGCCAGCAGCTTGAGTGGTAATCAGCCCCAGCATTTT. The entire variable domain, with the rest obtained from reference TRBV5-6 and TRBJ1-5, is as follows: DAGVTQSPTHLIKTRGQQVTLRCSPKSGHDTVSWYQQALGQGPQFIFQYYEEEERQRGNFPDRFSGHQFPNYSSELNVNALLLGDSALYLCASSLSGNQPQHFGDGTRLSIL.